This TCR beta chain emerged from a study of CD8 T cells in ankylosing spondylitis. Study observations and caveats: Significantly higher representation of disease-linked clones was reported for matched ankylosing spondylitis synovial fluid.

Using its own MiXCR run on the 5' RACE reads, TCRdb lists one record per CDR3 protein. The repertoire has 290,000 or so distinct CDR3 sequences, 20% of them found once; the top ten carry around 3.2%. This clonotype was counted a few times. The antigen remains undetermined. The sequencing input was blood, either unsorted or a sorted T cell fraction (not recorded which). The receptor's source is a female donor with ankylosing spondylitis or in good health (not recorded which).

CDR3 sequence (DNA): TGTGCCAGCACCTCTATGATCGGCTACGAGCAGTACTTC. It specifies CASTSMIGYEQYF. This chain connects TRBV2 to TRBJ2-7, with D hard to call. The CDR3 totals 13 residues. Germline loops: CDR1 SNHLY, CDR2 FYNNEI. Trimming took off 7 bases at V and 3 bases at J, with 13 bases between the two ends.